This passage covers 25 T cell receptor beta chains from one sample sequenced in a study of graft-versus-host responses after intestinal transplantation. Using immunoSEQ multiplex PCR, the repertoire was profiled, and TCRdb retains in-frame clones only, with some absent. The sample carries about 97,000 clones, around nine tenths recorded once. Source: PBMCs, taken 450 to 460 days after intestinal transplant. These receptors all come from a human patient who received an intestinal transplant, so some T cells may come from the graft donor.

This chain connects TRBV6-6 to TRBJ1-3, with D maybe TRBD1 (5 bases). CDR1 and CDR2 (germline): MNHNY, SVGAGI (reference sequence). Trimming removed 6 bases at V and 4 bases at J, with 16 bases between. The CDR3 is 15 residues long. The CDR3 loop is CASSLGGAGGNTIYF. Written as DNA, the CDR3 is TGTGCCAGCAGCCTCGGCGGGGCGGGGGGAAACACCATATATTTT.

This clone was counted a few times. The V gene is TRBV6-5, the J gene TRBJ1-6, with D possibly matching TRBD1 (5 bases). Trimming stripped 7 bases from V and 11 bases from J, with 18 bases between. Germline V gene lookup returns CDR1 MNHEY and CDR2 SVGAGI. CDR3 size: 14 residues. The CDR3 nucleotides are TGTGCCAGCAACCAAATGGGGGGACGGACACCCCTCCACTTT. Translation: CASNQMGGRTPLHF.

This clone was counted once. V is TRBV13 and J is TRBJ1-4; 11 nucleotides line up with TRBD1. Germline V gene sequence: CDR1 PRHDT, CDR2 FYEKMQ (reference sequence). The CDR3 has 19 residues. The J segment lost 2 bases and the V segment lost 5 bases, leaving 13 bases of the junction unmatched. CDR3 sequence (DNA): TGTGCCAGCAGCGTCGCCCGACGGACAGGGGGCATGACTAATGAAAAACTGTTTTTT. It encodes CASSVARRTGGMTNEKLFF.

This chain links TRBV7-9 with TRBJ2-2; unclear D gene. Germline loops: CDR1 SEHNR, CDR2 FQNEAQ (reference sequence). This CDR3 is 12 amino acids long. V dropped 1 base and J dropped 7 bases, with 4 bases sitting between them. The CDR3 DNA follows: TGTGCCAGCAGCTTAGAAGACGGGGAGCTGTTTTTT. It specifies CASSLEDGELFF.

The J gene is TRBJ2-4, the V gene TRBV4-2, with 8 bases identical to TRBD2. CDR3 length: 20 amino acids. J gave up 1 base and V 0 bases, and 14 bases lay outside the gene matches. The germline gives CDR1 LGHNA, CDR2 YNFKEQ. The CDR3 coding sequence is TGTGCCAGCAGCCAAGAAGCGGCTAGCGGGCCAACGGGGGCCAAAAACATTCAGTACTTC. Translation gives CASSQEAASGPTGAKNIQYF.

The V gene is TRBV7-9, the J gene TRBJ2-2; D assignment may be TRBD1 or TRBD2 (6 bases each). The CDR3 sequence is 16 residues long. V lost 5 bases and J 2 bases, leaving 15 bases between the germline ends. The V gene's germline CDR1 is SEHNR and CDR2 FQNEAQ (reference sequence). The CDR3 spells CASSPIGGHNTGELFF. The CDR3 DNA is TGTGCCAGCAGCCCCATTGGGGGGCATAACACCGGGGAGCTGTTTTTT.

The genes are TRBV5-6 and TRBJ1-1, with TRBD1 identical over 8 bases. The CDR3 covers 15 residues. J gave up 1 base and V 1 base, and 3 bases lay outside the gene matches. CDR1 is SGHDT, CDR2 YYEEEE, per germline. CDR3 DNA: TGTGCCAGCAGCTTGCTTGGACAGGGGAACACTGAAGCTTTCTTT. Residues: CASSLLGQGNTEAFF.

This clone was counted between two and nine times. The chain uses TRBV19 and TRBJ1-1; D ambiguous. V shed 6 bases and J shed 2 bases, with 4 bases lying between them. The CDR3 sequence is 11 residues long. CDR1 is LNHDA, CDR2 SQIVND, per germline (reference sequence). The CDR3 loop reads CASSRNTEAFF. The CDR3 nucleotides are TGTGCCAGTAGCAGAAACACTGAAGCTTTCTTT.

The CDR3 loop reads CASSISGKSTDTQYF. In DNA form, the CDR3 reads TGTGCCAGCAGCATTAGCGGGAAGAGCACAGATACGCAGTATTTT. V and J are TRBV13 and TRBJ2-3; 8 bases agree with TRBD2. After removal of 5 bases from V and 0 bases from J, the junction contained 4 bases not matched to a gene. The V gene's germline CDR1 is PRHDT and CDR2 FYEKMQ (reference sequence). This CDR3 has 15 amino acids.

The genes are TRBV6-6 and TRBJ1-2; 9 bases line up with TRBD1. The germline CDR1 and CDR2 sequences are MNHNY and SVGAGI (reference sequence). This CDR3 has 15 amino acids. V lost 6 bases and J lost 4; bases outside the gene matches: 9. CDR3 in DNA: TGTGCCAGCAGCGATTCGTGGACAGGGGTCTATGGCTACACCTTC. Residues: CASSDSWTGVYGYTF.

The V and J genes are TRBV11-2 and TRBJ2-5; 7 bases map to TRBD1. The V segment lost 1 base and the J segment 0 bases; nucleotides outside the gene matches: 2. Germline CDR1 and CDR2: SGHAT and FQNNGV. CDR3 length: 15 residues. The DNA of the CDR3 is TGTGCCAGCAGCTTAGGGACAGGCCACCAAGAGACCCAGTACTTC. Encoded protein: CASSLGTGHQETQYF.

Points on this clone: The same CDR3 also results from other DNA sequences found in this sample. This chain links TRBV29-1 with TRBJ2-1, with 9 bases that match TRBD2. The germline V gene encodes CDR1 SQVTM and CDR2 ANQGSEA. Losses at the gene ends were 6 bases for V and 4 bases for J; bases not matched to a gene: 13. The CDR3 consists of 16 residues. CDR3 nucleotides: TGCAGCGTGGGTGGGCGGGGGGGCGGAGATTACAATGAGCAGTTCTTC. The encoded protein is CSVGGRGGGDYNEQFF.

The chain joins TRBV12-5 to TRBJ2-2; a possible D gene is TRBD1 (5 bases). Germline V gene data show CDR1 as LGHNT and CDR2 as FRNRAP. The CDR3 extends over 15 amino acids. V was trimmed by 0 bases and J by 6 bases, leaving 11 bases between them. CDR3 amino acids: CASGLVGAGAGELFF. The CDR3 DNA sequence: TGTGCTAGTGGTTTGGTAGGGGCTGGAGCCGGGGAGCTGTTTTTT.

This clone was found a few times. This rearrangement joins TRBV5-1 to TRBJ1-1, with D perhaps TRBD1 (5 bases). The germline CDR1 and CDR2 sequences are SGHRS and YFSETQ. Trimming left V 3 bases short and J 3 bases short, with 21 bases between. CDR3 length: 17 amino acids. CDR3 loop: CASSSELPGRGDTEAFF. CDR3 sequence (DNA): TGCGCCAGCAGCTCAGAGTTACCGGGACGGGGGGACACTGAAGCTTTCTTT.

The chain combines TRBV19 with TRBJ1-5; D remains ambiguous. Germline V gene sequence: CDR1 LNHDA, CDR2 SQIVND (reference sequence). CDR3 size: 15 residues. V was trimmed by 3 bases and J by 0 bases, leaving 9 bases between them. CDR3 coding DNA: TGTGCCAGTAGTATCACCGACACTAGCAATCAGCCCCAGCATTTT. It encodes CASSITDTSNQPQHF.

The chain is built from TRBV6-5 and TRBJ2-7; D might be TRBD1 (6 bases). The CDR3 length is 14 residues. Germline values: CDR1 MNHEY, CDR2 SVGAGI. Trimming removed 6 bases from V and 2 bases from J, with 14 bases in between. DNA for the CDR3: TGTGCCAGCAGCCCGACCTGGGGGCCCTACGAGCAGTACTTC. This translates into CASSPTWGPYEQYF.

The chain links TRBV2 to TRBJ2-1, with 7 bases matching TRBD1. The length of the CDR3 is 14 residues. The V gene end was trimmed by 6 bases and the J gene end by 0 bases; junction bases not matched to a gene: 2. CDR1 is SNHLY, CDR2 FYNNEI, per germline. The CDR3 region is CASRGQSSYNEQFF. CDR3 bases: TGTGCCAGCAGGGGACAGAGCTCCTACAATGAGCAGTTCTTC.

The chain links TRBV7-3 to TRBJ2-1; D possibly corresponds to TRBD2 (6 bases). Germline V CDR1 and CDR2: SGHTA, FQGTGA. Deletions cut 8 bases from V and 0 bases from J, with 17 bases between. This CDR3 region has 16 residues. CDR3 loop: CASSFSGGSSYNEQFF. As DNA, the CDR3 is TGTGCCAGCTCCTTCAGTGGGGGGAGCTCCTACAATGAGCAGTTCTTC.

The rearrangement joins TRBV6-6 to TRBJ1-6, with D perhaps TRBD1 (6 bases). The germline V gene has CDR1 MNHNY and CDR2 SVGAGI (reference sequence). CDR3 size: 14 residues. V dropped 7 bases and J dropped 10 bases, with 17 bases sitting between them. The CDR3 DNA follows: TGTGCCAGCATTACAGGGTTGCGAGGATCACCCCTCCACTTT. It codes for CASITGLRGSPLHF.

This chain links TRBV19 with TRBJ2-1, with 10 bases fitting TRBD2. In germline, CDR1 is LNHDA, CDR2 SQIVND (reference sequence). The V and J ends lost 8 bases and 6 bases, in that order; junction bases with no gene match: 7. The CDR3 contains 14 residues. This CDR3 reads CASRGLAGVNEQFF. The CDR3 DNA follows: TGTGCCAGTCGGGGGCTAGCGGGGGTCAATGAGCAGTTCTTC.

The chain couples TRBV7-3 to TRBJ1-1; possible D gene TRBD1, 5 bases. V was clipped by 8 bases and J by 3 bases, with 13 bases between them. The CDR3 runs to 13 residues. Germline-derived CDR1 and CDR2 are SGHTA and FQGTGA. The CDR3 region is CASREEGDTEAFF. In nucleotides, the CDR3 is TGTGCCAGCCGTGAGGAAGGGGACACTGAAGCTTTCTTT.

The chain is built from TRBV27 and TRBJ2-5; tentative D call: TRBD2 (7 bases). The CDR3 runs to 14 residues. Trimming cost V 8 bases and J 3 bases, with 16 bases left between them. Per germline, CDR1 MNHEY and CDR2 SMNVEV (reference sequence). DNA of the CDR3: TGTGCCAGCGGGGGGGCAGGGACCGAAGAGACCCAGTACTTC. Translation: CASGGAGTEETQYF.

This clone was seen once. J is TRBJ2-5 and V is TRBV11-2; the D is unclear. The ends were cut back, 1 base at V and 5 bases at J, with 14 bases in the middle. CDR1 and CDR2 from the germline V gene are SGHAT and FQNNGV. The CDR3 is made up of 15 amino acids. The CDR3 nucleotides are TGTGCCAGCAGCTTAGCGGCAGCGTTTCCCGAGACCCAGTACTTC. It is translated as CASSLAAAFPETQYF.

The rearrangement links TRBV4-1 to TRBJ2-1; D not certain. Germline V CDR1 and CDR2: MGHRA, YSYEKL. The CDR3 sequence is 14 residues long. Deletions cut 0 bases from V and 9 bases from J, with 12 bases between. CDR3 in amino acids: CASSQEWVEVEQFF. CDR3 DNA sequence: TGCGCCAGCAGCCAAGAGTGGGTAGAAGTTGAGCAGTTCTTC.

This clone has a single count. The chain employs TRBV11-2 and TRBJ2-7; D possibly matches TRBD1 or TRBD2 (5 bases each). Trimming took off 5 bases at V and 12 bases at J, with 17 bases between the two ends. Germline CDR1 is SGHAT and CDR2 is FQNNGV. The CDR3 length is 12 residues. CDR3 region: CASSPSRGPWYF. CDR3 nucleotide sequence: TGTGCCAGCAGCCCGTCCCGGGGCCCGTGGTACTTC.